Here is one T cell receptor beta chain with its context. A much larger clone lies a single base off, so this may be a read error. The data derive from a study of blood T cells in healthy people across ages. V shed 1 base and J shed 4 bases, with 7 bases lying between them. Per germline, CDR1 SGHRS and CDR2 YFSETQ. The CDR3 length is 13 residues. Through a sample-barcoded 5' primer and a J-beta primer mix, a second PCR was run for roughly 6 to 11 cycles. TCRdb re-called the 5' RACE reads through MiXCR, storing one row per CDR3 protein. The data contain about 640,000 distinct CDR3 sequences, about 30% of them singletons.

The chain couples TRBV5-1 to TRBJ2-3; no clear D. The sample was blood. This TCR derives from an elderly woman in good health. The CDR3 nucleotides are TGCGCCAGCAGCTTGACCCCTTCAGATACGCAGTATTTT. It yields the protein CASSLTPSDTQYF.